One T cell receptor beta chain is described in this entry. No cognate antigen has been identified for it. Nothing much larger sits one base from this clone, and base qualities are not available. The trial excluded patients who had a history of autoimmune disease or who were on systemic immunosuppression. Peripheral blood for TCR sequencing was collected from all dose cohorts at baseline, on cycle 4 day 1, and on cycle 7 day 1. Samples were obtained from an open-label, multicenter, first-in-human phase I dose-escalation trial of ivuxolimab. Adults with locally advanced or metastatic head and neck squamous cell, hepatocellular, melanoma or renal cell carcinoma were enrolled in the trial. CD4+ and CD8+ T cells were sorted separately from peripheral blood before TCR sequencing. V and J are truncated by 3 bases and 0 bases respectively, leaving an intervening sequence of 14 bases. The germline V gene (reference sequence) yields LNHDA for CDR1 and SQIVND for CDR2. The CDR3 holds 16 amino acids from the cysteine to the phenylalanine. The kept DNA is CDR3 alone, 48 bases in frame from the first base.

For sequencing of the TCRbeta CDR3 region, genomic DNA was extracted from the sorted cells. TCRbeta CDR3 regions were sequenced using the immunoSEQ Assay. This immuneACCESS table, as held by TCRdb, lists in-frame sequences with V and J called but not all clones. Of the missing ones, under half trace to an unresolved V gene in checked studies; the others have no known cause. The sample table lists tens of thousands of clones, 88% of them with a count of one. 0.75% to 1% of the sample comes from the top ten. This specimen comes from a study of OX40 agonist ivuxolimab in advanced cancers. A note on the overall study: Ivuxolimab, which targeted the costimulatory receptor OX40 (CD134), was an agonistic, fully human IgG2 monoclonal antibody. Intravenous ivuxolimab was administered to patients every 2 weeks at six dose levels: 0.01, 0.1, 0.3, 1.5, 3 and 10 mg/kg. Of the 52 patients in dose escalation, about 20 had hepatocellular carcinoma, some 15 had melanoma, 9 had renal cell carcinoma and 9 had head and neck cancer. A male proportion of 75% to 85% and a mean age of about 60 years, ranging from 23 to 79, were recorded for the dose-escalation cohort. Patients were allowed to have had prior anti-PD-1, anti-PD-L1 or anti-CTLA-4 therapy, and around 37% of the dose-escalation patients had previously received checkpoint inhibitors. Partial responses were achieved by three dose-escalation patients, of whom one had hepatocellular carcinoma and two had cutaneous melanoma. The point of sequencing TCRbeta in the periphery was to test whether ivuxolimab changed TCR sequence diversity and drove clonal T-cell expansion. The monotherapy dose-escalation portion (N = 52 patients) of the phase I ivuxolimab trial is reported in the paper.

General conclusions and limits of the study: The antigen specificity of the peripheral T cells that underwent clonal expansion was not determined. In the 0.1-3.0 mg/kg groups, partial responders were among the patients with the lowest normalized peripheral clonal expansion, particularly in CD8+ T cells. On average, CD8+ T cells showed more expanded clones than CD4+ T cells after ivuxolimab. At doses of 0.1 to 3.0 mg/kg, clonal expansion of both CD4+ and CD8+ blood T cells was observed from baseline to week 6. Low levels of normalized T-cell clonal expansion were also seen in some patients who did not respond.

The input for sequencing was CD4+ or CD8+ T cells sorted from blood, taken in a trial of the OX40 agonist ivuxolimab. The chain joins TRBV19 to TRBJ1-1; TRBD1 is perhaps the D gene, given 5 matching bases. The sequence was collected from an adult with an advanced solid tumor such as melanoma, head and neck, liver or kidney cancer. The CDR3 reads CASSIGGSSMNTEAFF. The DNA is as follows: TGTGCCAGTAGTATTGGGGGATCCAGCATGAACACTGAAGCTTTCTTT.